These 13 T cell receptor beta chains share one sample of origin, sequenced in a study of blood T cells in healthy people across ages. PCR was performed a second time for about 6 to 11 cycles using a sample-barcoded 5' primer and a J-beta primer mix. TCRdb processed the 5' RACE reads anew with MiXCR; each CDR3 protein has one entry. Of about 500,000 distinct CDR3 sequences detected, approximately 25% appear once; the ten largest clones hold approximately 10%. The same data also contributed to another study, on T cells of mothers and their children.

The specimen sequenced was blood. Receptor source: a boy aged 5 to 17 in good health.

This chain connects TRBV20-1 to TRBJ1-2; the D is unclear. The CDR3 contains 13 residues. Trimming pared 5 bases from V and 0 bases from J, leaving 10 bases between. CDR1 is DFQATT, CDR2 SNEGSKA, per germline (reference sequence). The CDR3 protein is CSAFPGSNYGYTF. In DNA form, the CDR3 reads TGCAGTGCTTTCCCCGGCTCTAACTATGGCTACACCTTC.

This clonotype was found a few times. This chain links TRBV6-2 or TRBV6-3 with TRBJ2-5; a possible D gene is TRBD1 (6 bases). The J call could be wrong; TRBJ2-1 is a better fit for the DNA end. The CDR3 is made up of 17 amino acids. CDR1 and CDR2 from the germline V gene are MNHEY and SVGEGT. Written as DNA, the CDR3 is TGTGCCAGCAGTTACTTAACAGGGCCTGAGGGCCACAATGAGCAGTTCTTC. This encodes CASSYLTGPEGHNEQFF.

There are a few counts of this clonotype. This sequence joins TRBV5-6 and TRBJ1-4; unclear D gene. V lost 4 bases to trimming and J lost 3 bases, with 13 bases between them. The CDR3 extends over 15 amino acids. Germline V gene lookup returns CDR1 SGHDT and CDR2 YYEEEE. In DNA, the CDR3 is TGTGCCAGCAGCCCTATGGCAGGCCCTAATGAAAAACTGTTTTTT. It is translated as CASSPMAGPNEKLFF.

This clonotype has just a few counts. The rearrangement links TRBV4-2 to TRBJ2-5; D possibly uses TRBD1 or TRBD2 (5 bases each). The DNA end lines up better with TRBJ2-1; the J call may be wrong. The V gene's germline CDR1 is LGHNA and CDR2 YNFKEQ. The length of the CDR3 is 16 residues. This CDR3 reads CASTQGGIAWENEQFF. The CDR3, as DNA: TGTGCCAGCACCCAGGGTGGAATAGCCTGGGAGAATGAGCAGTTCTTC.

There are a few counts of this clonotype. The chain recombines TRBV10-3 with TRBJ2-3; D gene uncertain. Trimming left V 4 bases short and J 2 bases short, with 25 bases between. Germline V lookup: CDR1 ENHRY, CDR2 SYGVKD. CDR3 size: 19 residues. This CDR3 reads CAISVDVETTLSLTDTQYF. Written as DNA, the CDR3 is TGTGCCATCAGTGTCGATGTGGAGACGACTCTTTCACTCACAGATACGCAGTATTTT.

The rearrangement joins TRBV27 to TRBJ2-3; D perhaps matches TRBD2 (7 bases). Trimming shortened V by 4 bases and J by 8 bases, and 22 bases separated the two germline ends. CDR1 MNHEY and CDR2 SMNVEV come from the germline V gene (reference sequence). This CDR3 has 16 amino acids. The CDR3 loop is CASSSLLGGGRRTQYF. The CDR3 nucleotides read TGTGCCAGCAGTTCCCTCCTGGGGGGGGGCCGGCGTACGCAGTATTTT.

This clonotype was counted between two and nine times. An end of the junction does not agree with germline; a read error may underlie this. CDR3 protein: CASSLFSEPRGQIF. Here the CDR3 DNA reads TGTGCCAGCAGTTTATTTTCTGAACCCAGGGGGCAGATCTTC. V and J are TRBV28 and TRBJ2-1; 8 positions match TRBD1. CDR1 is MDHEN and CDR2 is SYDVKM in the germline V gene. The CDR3 consists of 14 residues.

This chain uses TRBV7-2 with TRBJ2-5; 7 bases fit TRBD1. The tail of the sequence fits TRBJ2-1 better, so the J call may be wrong. CDR1 is SGHTA, CDR2 FQGNSA, per germline. This CDR3 is built from 14 residues. CDR3 sequence (DNA): TGTGCCAGCAGCCGGACAGGAGCCGGTAATGAGCAGTTCTTC. This codes for CASSRTGAGNEQFF.

In its sample, this clonotype was seen a few times. J is TRBJ2-7 and V is TRBV2, with TRBD1 matching over 8 bases. Per the germline V gene, CDR1 is SNHLY and CDR2 is FYNNEI. This CDR3 spans 15 amino acids. The CDR3 here is CTIHRPGQAHYEQYF. The CDR3 DNA reads TGTACGATTCATAGACCGGGACAGGCTCACTACGAGCAGTACTTC.

This clonotype showed up just a few times. The chain employs TRBV10-3 and TRBJ2-1; D is unresolved. This CDR3 has 13 amino acids. V dropped 7 bases and J dropped 8 bases, with 15 bases sitting between them. CDR1 is ENHRY and CDR2 is SYGVKD in the germline V gene. The CDR3 spells CAITRQRRDEQFF. In DNA, the CDR3 is TGTGCCATCACCAGGCAGCGTAGGGATGAGCAGTTCTTC.

This rearrangement joins TRBV10-3 to TRBJ2-1; 7 bases map to TRBD2. Per the germline V gene, CDR1 is ENHRY and CDR2 is SYGVKD. V lost 6 bases and J lost 5; bases outside the gene matches: 10. CDR3 length: 15 residues. CDR3 amino acids: CAIRNPGLTNNEQFF. The CDR3 DNA reads TGTGCCATCAGAAATCCGGGACTAACCAACAATGAGCAGTTCTTC.

This clonotype was picked up a small number of times. The rearrangement joins TRBV18 to TRBJ2-5; D is ambiguous. V lost 4 bases to trimming and J lost 11 bases, with 17 bases between them. This CDR3 spans 13 amino acids. The germline V gene has CDR1 KGHSH and CDR2 LQKENI. The CDR3 DNA reads as TGTGCCAGCTCACATGAGTCCTTACGGCGGCAGTACTTC. Protein product: CASSHESLRRQYF.

This clonotype has a handful of counts. At one of its ends the junction is not consistent with the germline gene, which may arise from a read error. This chain joins TRBV2 and TRBJ1-4, with TRBD1 identical over 7 bases. The germline CDR1 and CDR2 sequences are SNHLY and FYNNEI. The CDR3 is 14 amino acids. CDR3 coding DNA: TGTGCCAGCAGTGGGGCAGGGGGAGTTGAAAAACTGCTTTTT. Its protein product is CASSGAGGVEKLLF.